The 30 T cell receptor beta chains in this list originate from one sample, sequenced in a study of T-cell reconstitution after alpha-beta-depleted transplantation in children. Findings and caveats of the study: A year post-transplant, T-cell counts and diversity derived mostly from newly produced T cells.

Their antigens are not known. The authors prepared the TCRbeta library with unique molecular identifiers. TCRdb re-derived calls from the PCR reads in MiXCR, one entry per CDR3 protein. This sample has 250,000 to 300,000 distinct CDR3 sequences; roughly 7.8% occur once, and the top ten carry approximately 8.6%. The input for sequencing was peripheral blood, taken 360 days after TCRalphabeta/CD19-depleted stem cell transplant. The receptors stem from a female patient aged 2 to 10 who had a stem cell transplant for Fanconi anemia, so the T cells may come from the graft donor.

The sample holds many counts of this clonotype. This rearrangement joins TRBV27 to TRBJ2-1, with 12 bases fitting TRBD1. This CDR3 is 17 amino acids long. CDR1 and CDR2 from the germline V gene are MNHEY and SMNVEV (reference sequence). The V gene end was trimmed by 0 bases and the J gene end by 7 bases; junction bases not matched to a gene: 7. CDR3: CASSLSRGTGGLNEQFF. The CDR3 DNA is TGTGCCAGCAGTTTATCGAGAGGGACAGGGGGCTTAAATGAGCAGTTCTTC.

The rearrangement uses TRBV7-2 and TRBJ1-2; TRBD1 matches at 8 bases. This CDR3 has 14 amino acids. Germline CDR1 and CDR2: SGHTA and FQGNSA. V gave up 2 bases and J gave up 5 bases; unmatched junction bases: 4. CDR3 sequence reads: CASSLRQGYYGYTF. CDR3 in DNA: TGTGCCAGCAGCTTAAGACAGGGGTATTATGGCTACACCTTC.

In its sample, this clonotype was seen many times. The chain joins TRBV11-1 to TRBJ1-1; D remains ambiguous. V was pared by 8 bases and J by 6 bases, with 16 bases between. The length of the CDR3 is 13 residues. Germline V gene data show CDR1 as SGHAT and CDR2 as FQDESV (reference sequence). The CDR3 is CASRRNGIPEAFF. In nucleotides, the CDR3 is TGTGCCAGCCGACGGAACGGGATCCCTGAAGCTTTCTTT.

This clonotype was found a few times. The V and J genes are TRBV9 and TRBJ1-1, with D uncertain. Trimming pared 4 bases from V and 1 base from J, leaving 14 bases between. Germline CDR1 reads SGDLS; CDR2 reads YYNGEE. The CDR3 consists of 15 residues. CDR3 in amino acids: CASSTSPDENTEAFF. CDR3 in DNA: TGTGCCAGCAGCACTAGCCCCGACGAGAACACTGAAGCTTTCTTT.

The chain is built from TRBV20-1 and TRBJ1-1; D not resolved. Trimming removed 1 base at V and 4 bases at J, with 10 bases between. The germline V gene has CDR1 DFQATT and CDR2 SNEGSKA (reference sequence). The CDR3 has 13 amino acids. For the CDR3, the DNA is TGCAGTGCTAGAGCGCTGGCTGGCACTGAAGCTTTCTTT. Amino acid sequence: CSARALAGTEAFF.

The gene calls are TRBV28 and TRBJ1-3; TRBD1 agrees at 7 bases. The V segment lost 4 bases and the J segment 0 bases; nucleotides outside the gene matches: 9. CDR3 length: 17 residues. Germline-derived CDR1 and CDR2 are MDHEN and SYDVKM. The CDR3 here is CASSSGGQALSGNTIYF. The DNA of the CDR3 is TGTGCCAGCAGTTCAGGAGGACAGGCTCTCTCTGGAAACACCATATATTTT.

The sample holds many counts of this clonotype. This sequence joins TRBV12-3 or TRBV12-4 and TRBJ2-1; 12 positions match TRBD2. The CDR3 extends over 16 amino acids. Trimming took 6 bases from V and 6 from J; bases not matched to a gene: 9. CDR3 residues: CASRPRLAGVFNEQFF. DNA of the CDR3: TGTGCCAGCAGGCCTAGACTAGCGGGGGTATTCAATGAGCAGTTCTTC.

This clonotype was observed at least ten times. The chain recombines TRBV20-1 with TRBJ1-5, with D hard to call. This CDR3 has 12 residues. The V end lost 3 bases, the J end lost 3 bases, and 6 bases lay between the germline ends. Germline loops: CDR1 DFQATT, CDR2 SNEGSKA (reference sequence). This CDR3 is CSARLDNQPQHF. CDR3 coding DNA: TGCAGTGCTAGGTTGGACAATCAGCCCCAGCATTTT.

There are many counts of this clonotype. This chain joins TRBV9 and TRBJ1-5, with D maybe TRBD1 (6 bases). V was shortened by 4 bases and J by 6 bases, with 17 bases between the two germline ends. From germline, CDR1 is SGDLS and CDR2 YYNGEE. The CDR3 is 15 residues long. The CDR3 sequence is CASSKGGGSTQPQHF. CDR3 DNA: TGTGCCAGCAGCAAAGGGGGGGGATCGACTCAGCCCCAGCATTTT.

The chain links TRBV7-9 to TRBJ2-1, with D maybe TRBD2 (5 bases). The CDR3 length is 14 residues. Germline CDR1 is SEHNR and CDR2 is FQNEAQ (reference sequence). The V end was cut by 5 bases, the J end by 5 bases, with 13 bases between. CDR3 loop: CASSVSRVNNEQFF. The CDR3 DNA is TGTGCCAGCAGCGTTTCGAGGGTAAACAATGAGCAGTTCTTC.

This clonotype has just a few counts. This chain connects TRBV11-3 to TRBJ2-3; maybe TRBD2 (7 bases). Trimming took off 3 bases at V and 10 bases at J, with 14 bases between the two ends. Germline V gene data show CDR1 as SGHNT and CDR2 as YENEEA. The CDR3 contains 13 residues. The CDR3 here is CASSLGGRPPQYF. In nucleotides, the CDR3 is TGTGCCAGCAGCTTGGGGGGGCGGCCCCCGCAGTATTTT.

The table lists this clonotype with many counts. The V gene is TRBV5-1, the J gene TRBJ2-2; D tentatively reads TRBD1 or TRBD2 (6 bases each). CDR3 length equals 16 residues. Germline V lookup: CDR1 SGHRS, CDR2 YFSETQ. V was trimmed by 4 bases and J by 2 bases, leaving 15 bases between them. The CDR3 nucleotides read TGCGCCAGCAGCGTAGGAGGGACAATTAACACCGGGGAGCTGTTTTTT. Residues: CASSVGGTINTGELFF.

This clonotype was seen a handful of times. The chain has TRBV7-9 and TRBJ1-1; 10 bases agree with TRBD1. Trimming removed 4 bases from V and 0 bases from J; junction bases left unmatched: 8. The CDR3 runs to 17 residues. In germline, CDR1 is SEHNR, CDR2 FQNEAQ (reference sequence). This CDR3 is CASSSLGQGPMNTEAFF. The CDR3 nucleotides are TGTGCCAGCAGCTCGTTGGGACAGGGGCCCATGAACACTGAAGCTTTCTTT. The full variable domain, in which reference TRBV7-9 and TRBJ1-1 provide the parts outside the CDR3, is DTGVSQNPRHKITKRGQNVTFRCDPISEHNRLYWYRQTLGQGPEFLTYFQNEAQLEKSRLLSDRFSAERPKGSFSTLEIQRTEQGDSAMYLCASSSLGQGPMNTEAFFGQGTRLTVV.

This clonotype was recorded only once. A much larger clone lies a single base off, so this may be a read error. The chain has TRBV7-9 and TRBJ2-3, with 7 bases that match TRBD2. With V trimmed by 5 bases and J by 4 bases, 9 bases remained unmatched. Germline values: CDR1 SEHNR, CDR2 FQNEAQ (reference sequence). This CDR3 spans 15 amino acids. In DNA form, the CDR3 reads TGTGCCAGCAGCACATGGGGAGGGTACGCAGATACGCAGTATTTT. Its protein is CASSTWGGYADTQYF.

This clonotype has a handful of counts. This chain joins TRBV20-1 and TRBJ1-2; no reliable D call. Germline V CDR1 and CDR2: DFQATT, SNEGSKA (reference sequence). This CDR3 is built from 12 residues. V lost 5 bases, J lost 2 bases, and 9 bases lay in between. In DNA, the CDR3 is TGCAGTGCTGGCCAGTCAAACTATGGCTACACCTTC. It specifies CSAGQSNYGYTF.

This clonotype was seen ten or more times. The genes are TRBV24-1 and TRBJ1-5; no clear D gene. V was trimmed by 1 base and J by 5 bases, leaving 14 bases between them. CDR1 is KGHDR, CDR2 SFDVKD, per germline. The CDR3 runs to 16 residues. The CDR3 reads CATSDLVQQLDQPQHF. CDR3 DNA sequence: TGTGCCACCAGTGATTTAGTACAGCAGCTTGATCAGCCCCAGCATTTT.

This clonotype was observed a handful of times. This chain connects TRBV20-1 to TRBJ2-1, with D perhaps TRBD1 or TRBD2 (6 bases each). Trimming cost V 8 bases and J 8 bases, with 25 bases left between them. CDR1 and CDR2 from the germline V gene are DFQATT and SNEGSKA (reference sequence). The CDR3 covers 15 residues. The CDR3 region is CSTRAPEGGWDEQFF. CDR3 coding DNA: TGCAGTACACGTGCCCCAGAGGGGGGCTGGGATGAGCAGTTCTTC.

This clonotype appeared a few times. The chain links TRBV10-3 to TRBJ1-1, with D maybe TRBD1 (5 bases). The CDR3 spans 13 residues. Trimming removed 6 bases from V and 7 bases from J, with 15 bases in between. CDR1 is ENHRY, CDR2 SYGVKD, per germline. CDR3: CAIRGGAGSEAFF. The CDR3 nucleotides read TGTGCCATCAGAGGAGGGGCCGGGAGTGAAGCTTTCTTT.

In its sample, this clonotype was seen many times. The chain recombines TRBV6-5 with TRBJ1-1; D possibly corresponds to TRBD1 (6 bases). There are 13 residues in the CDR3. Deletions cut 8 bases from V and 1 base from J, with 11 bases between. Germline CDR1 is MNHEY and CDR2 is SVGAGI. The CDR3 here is CASGTGRNTEAFF. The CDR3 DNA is TGTGCCAGCGGCACAGGGAGGAACACTGAAGCTTTCTTT.

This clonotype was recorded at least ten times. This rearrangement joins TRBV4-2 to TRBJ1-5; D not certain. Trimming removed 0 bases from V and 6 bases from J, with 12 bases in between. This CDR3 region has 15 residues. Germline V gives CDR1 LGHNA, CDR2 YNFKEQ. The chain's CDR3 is CASSQDLAGGQPQHF. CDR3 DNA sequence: TGTGCCAGCAGCCAAGATCTGGCCGGCGGTCAGCCCCAGCATTTT.

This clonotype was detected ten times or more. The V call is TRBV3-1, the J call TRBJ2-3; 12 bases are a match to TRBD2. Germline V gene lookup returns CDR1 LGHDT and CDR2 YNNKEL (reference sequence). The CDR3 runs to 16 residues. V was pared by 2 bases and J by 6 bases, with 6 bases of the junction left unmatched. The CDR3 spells CASSQNGLAGRDTQYF. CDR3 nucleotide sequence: TGTGCCAGCAGCCAAAACGGACTAGCGGGAAGGGATACGCAGTATTTT.

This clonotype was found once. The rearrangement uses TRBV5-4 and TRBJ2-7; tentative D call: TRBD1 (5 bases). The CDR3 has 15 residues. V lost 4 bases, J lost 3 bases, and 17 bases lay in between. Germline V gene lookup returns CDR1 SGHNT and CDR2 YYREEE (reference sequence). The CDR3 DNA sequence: TGTGCCAGCAGCCCACCTCGGACACCCTACTACGAGCAGTACTTC. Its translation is CASSPPRTPYYEQYF.

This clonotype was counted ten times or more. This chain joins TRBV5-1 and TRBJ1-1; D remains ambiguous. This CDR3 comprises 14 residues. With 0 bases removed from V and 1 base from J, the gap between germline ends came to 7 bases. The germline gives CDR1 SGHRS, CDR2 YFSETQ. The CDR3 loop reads CASSLEVANTEAFF. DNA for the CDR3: TGCGCCAGCAGCTTGGAGGTAGCGAACACTGAAGCTTTCTTT.

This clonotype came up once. CDR3 in DNA: TGTGCCAGCAGCCAAGTTGACTTTCCGGGGGAAAAACTGTTTTTT. Protein: CASSQVDFPGEKLFF. The chain carries TRBV4-2 and TRBJ1-4, with D hard to call. V was trimmed by 1 base and J by 8 bases, leaving 14 bases between them. The germline V gene encodes CDR1 LGHNA and CDR2 YNFKEQ. The CDR3 extends over 15 amino acids.

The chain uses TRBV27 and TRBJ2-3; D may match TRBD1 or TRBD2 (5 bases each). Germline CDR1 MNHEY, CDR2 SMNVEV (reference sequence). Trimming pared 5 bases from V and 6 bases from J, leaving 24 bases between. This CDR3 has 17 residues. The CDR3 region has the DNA TGTGCCAGCAGTCCTTTAATTGGGGGAGCCCTTTGGGATACGCAGTATTTT. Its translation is CASSPLIGGALWDTQYF.

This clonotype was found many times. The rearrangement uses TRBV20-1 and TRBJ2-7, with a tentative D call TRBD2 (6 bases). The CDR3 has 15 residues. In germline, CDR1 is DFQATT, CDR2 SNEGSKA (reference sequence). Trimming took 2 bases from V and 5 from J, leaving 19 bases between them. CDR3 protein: CSARRPRTIVNEQYF. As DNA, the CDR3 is TGCAGTGCTAGAAGACCTAGGACTATAGTAAACGAGCAGTACTTC.

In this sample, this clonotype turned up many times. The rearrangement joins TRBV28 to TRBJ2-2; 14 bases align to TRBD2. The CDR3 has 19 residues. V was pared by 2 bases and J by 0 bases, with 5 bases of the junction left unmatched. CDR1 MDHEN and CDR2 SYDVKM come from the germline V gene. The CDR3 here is CASSLRLAGGIANTGELFF. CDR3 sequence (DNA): TGTGCCAGCAGTTTACGACTAGCGGGGGGGATTGCGAACACCGGGGAGCTGTTTTTT.

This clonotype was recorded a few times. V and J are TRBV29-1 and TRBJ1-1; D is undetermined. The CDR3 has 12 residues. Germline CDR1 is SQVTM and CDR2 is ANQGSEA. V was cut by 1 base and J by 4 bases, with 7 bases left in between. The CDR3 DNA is TGCAGCGTTGAAGGGGGAGGCACTGAAGCTTTCTTT. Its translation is CSVEGGGTEAFF.

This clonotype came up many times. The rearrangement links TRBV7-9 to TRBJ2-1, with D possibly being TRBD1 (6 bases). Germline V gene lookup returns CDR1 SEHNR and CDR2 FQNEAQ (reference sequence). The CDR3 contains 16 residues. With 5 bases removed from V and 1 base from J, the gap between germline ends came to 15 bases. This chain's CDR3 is CASSTRQAQSYNEQFF. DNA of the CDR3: TGTGCCAGCAGCACGCGACAGGCCCAATCCTACAATGAGCAGTTCTTC.

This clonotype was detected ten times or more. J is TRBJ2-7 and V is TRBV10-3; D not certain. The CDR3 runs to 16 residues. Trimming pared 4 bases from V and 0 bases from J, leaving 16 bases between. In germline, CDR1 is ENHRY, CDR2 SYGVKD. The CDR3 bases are TGTGCCATCAGTGCACTCGGACCGGCCAGCTCCTACGAGCAGTACGTC. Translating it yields CAISALGPASSYEQYV.